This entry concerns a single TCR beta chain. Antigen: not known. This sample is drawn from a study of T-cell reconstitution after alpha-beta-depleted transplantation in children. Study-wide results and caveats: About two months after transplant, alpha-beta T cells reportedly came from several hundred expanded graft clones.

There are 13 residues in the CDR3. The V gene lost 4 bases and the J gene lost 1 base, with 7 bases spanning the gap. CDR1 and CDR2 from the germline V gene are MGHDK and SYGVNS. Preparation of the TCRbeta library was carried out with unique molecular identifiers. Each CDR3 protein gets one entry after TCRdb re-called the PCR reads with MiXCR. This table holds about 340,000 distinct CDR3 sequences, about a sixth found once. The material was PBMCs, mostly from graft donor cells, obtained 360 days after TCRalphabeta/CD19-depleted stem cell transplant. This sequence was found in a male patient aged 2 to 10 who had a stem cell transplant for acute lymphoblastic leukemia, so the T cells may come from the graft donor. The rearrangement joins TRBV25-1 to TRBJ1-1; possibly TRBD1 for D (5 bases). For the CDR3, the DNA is TGTGCCAGCAGTGCCGGGGCGAACACTGAAGCTTTCTTT. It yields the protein CASSAGANTEAFF. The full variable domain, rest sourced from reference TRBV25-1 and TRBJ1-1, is EADIYQTPRYLVIGTGKKITLECSQTMGHDKMYWYQQDPGMELHLIHYSYGVNSTEKGDLSSESTVSRIRTEHFPLTLESARPSHTSQYLCASSAGANTEAFFGQGTRLTVV.